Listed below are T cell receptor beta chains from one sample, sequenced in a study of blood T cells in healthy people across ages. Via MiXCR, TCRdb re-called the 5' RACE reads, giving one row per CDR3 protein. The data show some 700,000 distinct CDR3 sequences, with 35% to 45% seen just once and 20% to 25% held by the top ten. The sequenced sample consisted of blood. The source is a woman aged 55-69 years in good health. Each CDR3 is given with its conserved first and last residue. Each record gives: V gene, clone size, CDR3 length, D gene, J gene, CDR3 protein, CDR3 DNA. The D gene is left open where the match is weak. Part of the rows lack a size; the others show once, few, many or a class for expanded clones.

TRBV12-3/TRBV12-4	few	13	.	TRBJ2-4	CASSFGGVDIQYF	TGTGCCAGCAGTTTTGGGGGAGTGGACATTCAGTACTTC
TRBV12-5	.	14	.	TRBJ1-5	CASGPTGNNQPQHF	TGTGCTAGTGGTCCCACCGGGAACAATCAGCCCCAGCATTTT
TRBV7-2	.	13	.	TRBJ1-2	CASSLDGTYGYTF	TGTGCCAGCAGCCTGGACGGCACCTATGGCTACACCTTC
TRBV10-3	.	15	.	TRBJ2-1	CAISESRSNYNEQFF	TGTGCCATCAGTGAGTCGAGGAGTAACTACAATGAGCAGTTCTTC
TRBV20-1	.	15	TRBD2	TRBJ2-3	CSARETSLLTDTQYF	TGCAGTGCTAGAGAGACTAGCCTATTAACAGATACGCAGTATTTT
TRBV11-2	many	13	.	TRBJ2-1	CASSLGLVNEQFF	TGCGCCAGCAGCTTGGGCCTGGTCAATGAGCAGTTCTTC
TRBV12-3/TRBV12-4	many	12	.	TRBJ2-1	CASSSPGDEQFF	TGTGCCAGCAGCTCTCCAGGGGATGAGCAGTTCTTC
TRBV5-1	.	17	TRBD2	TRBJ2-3	CASSPIGLAGRTDTQYF	TGCGCCAGCAGCCCGATAGGACTAGCGGGGCGCACAGATACGCAGTATTTT
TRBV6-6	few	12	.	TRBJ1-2	CASRLGEYGYTF	TGTGCCAGCCGCTTGGGCGAGTATGGCTACACCTTC
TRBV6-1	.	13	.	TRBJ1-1	CATLRGLNTEAFF	TGTGCCACCCTACGGGGCCTTAACACTGAAGCTTTCTTT